This T cell receptor beta chain comes out of a study of blood T cell repertoires in COVID-19. TCRdb's copy holds only in-frame clones and misses some; the assay was immunoSEQ multiplex PCR. The sample holds approximately 250,000 clones, about nine tenths seen once. The sequenced sample consisted of PBMCs or T cells enriched from blood (not recorded which). This receptor was taken from a middle-aged woman with acute COVID-19.

Written as DNA, the CDR3 is TGTGCCATCAGCGAGGACAGGGCCTCGCAGCCCCAGCATTTT. It yields the protein CAISEDRASQPQHF. The chain joins TRBV10-3 to TRBJ1-5; 8 bases are shared with TRBD1. The CDR3 is made up of 14 amino acids. The V segment lost 6 bases and the J segment 7 bases; nucleotides outside the gene matches: 8. Germline V gives CDR1 ENHRY, CDR2 SYGVKD.